What follows are 16 T cell receptor beta chains derived from one specimen sequenced in a study of shared clonotypes between healthy human individuals. The assay was immunoSEQ multiplex PCR, and TCRdb's table has in-frame clones only and misses some. The sample carries around 1,000,000 clones, roughly 77% recorded once. Sequenced material: memory CD4+ T cells from PBMCs. Subset in this sample: CD45RA-negative fraction. These receptor sequences come from a man aged 18 to 30 in good health. Some clones in this sample may be carry-over from other donors' samples.

J is TRBJ1-2 and V is TRBV5-1; D is undetermined. Germline V gene sequence: CDR1 SGHRS, CDR2 YFSETQ. There are 13 residues in the CDR3. The V end lost 0 bases, the J end lost 8 bases, and 11 bases lay between the germline ends. CDR3 nucleotide sequence: TGCGCCAGCAGCTTGGGGCTGGCTGGGGGCTACACCTTC. Translated: CASSLGLAGGYTF.

The rearrangement links TRBV28 to TRBJ1-4; TRBD1 matches at 8 bases. Germline assignment: CDR1 MDHEN and CDR2 SYDVKM. The junction had 6 bases not matched to a gene; V was cut back by 6 bases and J by 0 bases. The CDR3 has 16 residues. CDR3 protein: CASRPGTGPTNEKLFF. The CDR3 DNA reads as TGTGCCAGCAGGCCCGGGACAGGTCCAACTAATGAAAAACTGTTTTTT. Using reference TRBV28 and TRBJ1-4 for the parts outside the CDR3, the full variable domain is DVKVTQSSRYLVKRTGEKVFLECVQDMDHENMFWYRQDPGLGLRLIYFSYDVKMKEKGDIPEGYSVSREKKERFSLILESASTNQTSMYLCASRPGTGPTNEKLFFGSGTQLSVL.

This clone was picked up a small number of times. This chain uses TRBV28 with TRBJ1-3; TRBD1 might be the D (5 bases). With 6 bases removed from V and 3 bases from J, the gap between germline ends came to 15 bases. This CDR3 spans 15 amino acids. Per germline, CDR1 MDHEN and CDR2 SYDVKM. The CDR3 loop reads CASRPQGAFGNTIYF. The CDR3 nucleotides are TGTGCCAGCAGGCCCCAGGGAGCGTTTGGAAACACCATATATTTT. Filled out from reference TRBV28 and TRBJ1-3, the complete variable domain reads DVKVTQSSRYLVKRTGEKVFLECVQDMDHENMFWYRQDPGLGLRLIYFSYDVKMKEKGDIPEGYSVSREKKERFSLILESASTNQTSMYLCASRPQGAFGNTIYFGEGSWLTVV.

This chain joins TRBV14 and TRBJ2-1; D is uncertain. Trimming left V 4 bases short and J 6 bases short, with 16 bases between. Germline loops: CDR1 SGHDN, CDR2 FVKESK. The CDR3 consists of 15 residues. CDR3 region: CASSPKRTAANEQFF. The CDR3 DNA reads as TGTGCCAGCAGCCCGAAACGGACGGCGGCCAATGAGCAGTTCTTC.

This clone has just one count. The chain joins TRBV7-3 to TRBJ2-6, with D possibly being TRBD2 (6 bases). CDR3 length: 16 amino acids. V was shortened by 0 bases and J by 2 bases, with 8 bases between the two germline ends. Per germline, CDR1 SGHTA and CDR2 FQGTGA. CDR3 sequence (DNA): TGTGCCAGCAGCTTAACAGAGCGGGCTGGGGCCAACGTCCTGACTTTC. Residues: CASSLTERAGANVLTF.

CDR3 sequence: CASSPRADVSYEQYF. CDR3 nucleotide sequence: TGTGCCAGCAGCCCGAGGGCTGACGTCTCCTACGAGCAGTACTTC. The chain has TRBV7-3 and TRBJ2-7; D is perhaps TRBD2 (5 bases). The germline gives CDR1 SGHTA, CDR2 FQGTGA. The V and J ends lost 5 bases and 0 bases respectively, with 14 bases between them. There are 15 residues in the CDR3.

V and J are TRBV5-1 and TRBJ2-5; 9 bases map to TRBD1. V dropped 5 bases and J dropped 7; count of bases not matched to a gene: 3. Per germline, CDR1 SGHRS and CDR2 YFSETQ. The CDR3 is made up of 12 amino acids. This chain's CDR3 is CASRAGQGTQYF. CDR3 sequence (DNA): TGCGCCAGCAGAGCGGGACAGGGGACCCAGTACTTC.

V is TRBV10-3 and J is TRBJ1-3; D is ambiguous. Deletions cut 8 bases from V and 0 bases from J, with 8 bases between. CDR1 and CDR2 (germline): ENHRY, SYGVKD. The CDR3 covers 13 residues. The CDR3 here is CAIVGDSGNTIYF. In nucleotides, the CDR3 is TGTGCCATCGTCGGGGACTCTGGAAACACCATATATTTT.

CDR3 loop: CASSLYRSSYNEQFF. CDR3 nucleotide sequence: TGTGCCAGCAGTTTATACCGAAGCTCCTACAATGAGCAGTTCTTC. The chain is built from TRBV28 and TRBJ2-1; D gene ambiguous. The CDR3 is 15 amino acids. Germline V gene lookup returns CDR1 MDHEN and CDR2 SYDVKM. Between the trimmed V and J ends, which lost 1 base and 0 bases, there was a span of 7 bases.

The genes are TRBV5-4 and TRBJ1-1, with D unclear. The germline V gene has CDR1 SGHNT and CDR2 YYREEE (reference sequence). This CDR3 region has 13 residues. V dropped 4 bases and J dropped 1 base, with 8 bases sitting between them. The CDR3 nucleotides are TGTGCCAGCAGCCCGCAGCCGAACACTGAAGCTTTCTTT. Protein sequence: CASSPQPNTEAFF. The variable domain in full, with the rest retrieved from reference TRBV5-4 and TRBJ1-1, is ETGVTQSPTHLIKTRGQQVTLRCSSQSGHNTVSWYQQALGQGPQFIFQYYREEENGRGNFPPRFSGLQFPNYSSELNVNALELDDSALYLCASSPQPNTEAFFGQGTRLTVV.

V and J are TRBV2 and TRBJ1-3; the match to TRBD1 covers 12 bases. The length of the CDR3 is 19 residues. The trim removed 2 bases at V and 0 bases at J, leaving 8 bases unmatched. CDR1 SNHLY and CDR2 FYNNEI come from the germline V gene. The CDR3 here is CASSEMGQGAYYSGNTIYF. The DNA for the CDR3 is TGTGCCAGCAGTGAAATGGGACAGGGGGCCTATTACTCTGGAAACACCATATATTTT. The variable domain in full, completed from reference TRBV2 and TRBJ1-3, reads EPEVTQTPSHQVTQMGQEVILRCVPISNHLYFYWYRQILGQKVEFLVSFYNNEISEKSEIFDDQFSVERPDGSNFTLKIRSTKLEDSAMYFCASSEMGQGAYYSGNTIYFGEGSWLTVV.

As DNA, the CDR3 is TGCGCCAGCAGTCTGAAAGACACTGAAGCTTTCTTT. This gives the protein CASSLKDTEAFF. This chain connects TRBV23-1 to TRBJ1-1; no clear D gene. TRBV23-1 is classed as an ORF, of uncertain function. The CDR3 totals 12 residues. The V gene lost 4 bases and the J gene lost 3 bases, with 6 bases spanning the gap.

The J gene is TRBJ2-1, the V gene TRBV11-2; TRBD2 matches at 9 bases. V was pared by 7 bases and J by 6 bases, with 13 bases of the junction left unmatched. The length of the CDR3 is 16 residues. CDR1 is SGHAT and CDR2 is FQNNGV in the germline V gene. This CDR3 reads CASTLSSGSFGNEQFF. Here the CDR3 DNA reads TGTGCCAGCACCTTGAGTAGCGGGAGTTTCGGCAATGAGCAGTTCTTC.

This clone was recorded only once. V gene TRBV5-1 combines with J gene TRBJ2-7; either TRBD1 or TRBD2 may fit D (7 bases each). This CDR3 is 15 amino acids long. Germline V gene sequence: CDR1 SGHRS, CDR2 YFSETQ. Between the trimmed V and J ends, which lost 4 bases and 4 bases, there was a span of 18 bases. The CDR3 is CASSLSPQGGYEQYF. The CDR3 DNA reads TGCGCCAGCAGCCTGTCACCGCAGGGGGGGTACGAGCAGTACTTC. The full variable domain, its missing parts supplied by reference TRBV5-1 and TRBJ2-7, is KAGVTQTPRYLIKTRGQQVTLSCSPISGHRSVSWYQQTPGQGLQFLFEYFSETQRNKGNFPGRFSGRQFSNSRSEMNVSTLELGDSALYLCASSLSPQGGYEQYFGPGTRLTVT.

The chain links TRBV7-2 to TRBJ1-1; no firm D call. The CDR3 has 13 amino acids. V dropped 1 base and J dropped 3 bases, with 6 bases sitting between them. Germline CDR1 SGHTA, CDR2 FQGNSA. The CDR3 region is CASSLVGDTEAFF. The CDR3 DNA is TGTGCCAGCAGCTTAGTGGGCGACACTGAAGCTTTCTTT.

The chain uses TRBV19 and TRBJ2-5, with a tentative D call TRBD2 (6 bases). Germline CDR1 and CDR2: LNHDA and SQIVND (reference sequence). CDR3 size: 16 residues. Trimming stripped 1 base from V and 2 bases from J, with 14 bases between. This CDR3 is CASSIGRSGVQETQYF. The CDR3 DNA reads as TGTGCCAGTAGTATAGGTCGGTCGGGGGTGCAAGAGACCCAGTACTTC.